These 8 T cell receptor beta chains share one sample of origin, sequenced in a study of cytomegalovirus exposure and HLA in healthy donors. Primers included in the PCR were 60 Vbeta and 13 Jbeta primers. The table came from immunoSEQ multiplex PCR; TCRdb's copy has only in-frame clones and leaves some out. The table includes about 120,000 clones, roughly two thirds detected once. Material for sequencing was PBMCs. The receptors were sampled from a woman aged 25 to 45 in good health and CMV-seronegative.

The chain carries TRBV30 and TRBJ2-2, with 7 bases identical to TRBD2. The V segment lost 5 bases and the J segment 3 bases; nucleotides outside the gene matches: 18. Looked up from germline, CDR1 is GTSNPN and CDR2 is SVGIG (reference sequence). This CDR3 has 18 residues. The CDR3 loop is CAWASTRTRLIDTGELFF. The CDR3 DNA follows: TGTGCCTGGGCGTCTACTCGGACTAGACTGATTGACACCGGGGAGCTGTTTTTT.

The chain combines TRBV6-1 with TRBJ1-1, with no clear D. The V end lost 8 bases, the J end lost 0 bases, and 13 bases lay between the germline ends. Germline V CDR1 and CDR2: MNHNS, SASEGT. CDR3 size: 14 residues. CDR3 loop: CASLRAQVNTEAFF. Here the CDR3 DNA reads TGTGCCAGCCTGAGGGCGCAAGTGAACACTGAAGCTTTCTTT.

This chain links TRBV4-2 with TRBJ1-2; weak D call: TRBD1 (6 bases). Trimming pared 0 bases from V and 3 bases from J, leaving 20 bases between. This CDR3 region has 18 residues. Germline V gene lookup returns CDR1 LGHNA and CDR2 YNFKEQ. The CDR3, as DNA: TGTGCCAGCAGCCAAGATTTGACGCACAGGGCCCCCTACTATGGCTACACCTTC. Its protein is CASSQDLTHRAPYYGYTF.

A single count supports this clone. The J gene is TRBJ2-3, the V gene TRBV5-1, with TRBD1 matching 10 bases. CDR3 length equals 15 residues. Germline CDR1 SGHRS, CDR2 YFSETQ. J was trimmed by 1 base and V by 3 bases; bases with no gene match: 2. The CDR3 DNA is TGCGCCAGCAGCTGCGGGACAGGGGGCACAGATACGCAGTATTTT. Translated, it gives CASSCGTGGTDTQYF.

This clone was seen a single time. The rearrangement uses TRBV4-2 and TRBJ2-1; D is possibly TRBD2 (5 bases). Deletions cut 0 bases from V and 1 base from J, with 10 bases between. Germline CDR1 and CDR2: LGHNA and YNFKEQ. The CDR3 is 16 amino acids. The CDR3 nucleotides are TGTGCCAGCAGCCAAGATGCAGCGGCTTCCTACAATGAGCAGTTCTTC. Translated, it gives CASSQDAAASYNEQFF.

The rearrangement links TRBV25-1 to TRBJ2-5, with 10 bases lining up with TRBD1. Germline V gene data show CDR1 as MGHDK and CDR2 as SYGVNS. The V gene end was trimmed by 6 bases and the J gene end by 2 bases; junction bases not matched to a gene: 0. The CDR3 consists of 13 residues. CDR3 protein: CASRDRGQETQYF. The CDR3, as DNA: TGTGCCAGCAGGGACAGGGGGCAAGAGACCCAGTACTTC.

V is TRBV28 and J is TRBJ2-7; TRBD1 matches at 7 bases. The CDR3 sequence is 15 residues long. CDR1 is MDHEN and CDR2 is SYDVKM in the germline V gene. The junction had 8 bases not matched to a gene; V was cut back by 4 bases and J by 2 bases. In DNA, the CDR3 is TGTGCCAGCAGTTCACCGGGACAGTCCACCTACGAGCAGTACTTC. It is translated as CASSSPGQSTYEQYF.

The V and J genes are TRBV7-8 and TRBJ2-7; D perhaps matches TRBD1 (7 bases). The ends were cut back, 1 base at V and 3 bases at J, with 13 bases in the middle. The CDR3 consists of 15 residues. Germline CDR1 SGHVS, CDR2 FQNEAQ. The DNA for the CDR3 is TGTGCCAGCAGCTTAGGGGGGGCAGGGGGCTACGAGCAGTACTTC. The encoded protein is CASSLGGAGGYEQYF.